The clone carrying this TCR beta chain was counted between two and nine times. V trimming: 4 bases; J trimming: 3 bases; junction bases outside the gene matches: 5. Germline V gene data show CDR1 as SEHNR and CDR2 as FQNEAQ (reference sequence). The CDR3 is made up of 15 amino acids. TCRdb redid the calling of the 5' RACE reads with MiXCR, one entry per CDR3 protein. The sample has 30,000 to 35,000 distinct CDR3 sequences, over 9.5% seen once; the top ten hold about 30%. The sample originates from a study of spatial heterogeneity in lung cancer. Time point reported: blood at routine non-recurrence follow-up after resection.

The specimen was PBMCs, collected at follow-up. This TCR derives from a female donor with early-stage non-small cell lung cancer. The genes are TRBV7-9 and TRBJ1-5, with 8 bases fitting TRBD1. The CDR3 region is CASSSSRGPNQPQHF. CDR3 nucleotides: TGTGCCAGCAGCTCTAGCAGGGGGCCCAATCAGCCCCAGCATTTT.